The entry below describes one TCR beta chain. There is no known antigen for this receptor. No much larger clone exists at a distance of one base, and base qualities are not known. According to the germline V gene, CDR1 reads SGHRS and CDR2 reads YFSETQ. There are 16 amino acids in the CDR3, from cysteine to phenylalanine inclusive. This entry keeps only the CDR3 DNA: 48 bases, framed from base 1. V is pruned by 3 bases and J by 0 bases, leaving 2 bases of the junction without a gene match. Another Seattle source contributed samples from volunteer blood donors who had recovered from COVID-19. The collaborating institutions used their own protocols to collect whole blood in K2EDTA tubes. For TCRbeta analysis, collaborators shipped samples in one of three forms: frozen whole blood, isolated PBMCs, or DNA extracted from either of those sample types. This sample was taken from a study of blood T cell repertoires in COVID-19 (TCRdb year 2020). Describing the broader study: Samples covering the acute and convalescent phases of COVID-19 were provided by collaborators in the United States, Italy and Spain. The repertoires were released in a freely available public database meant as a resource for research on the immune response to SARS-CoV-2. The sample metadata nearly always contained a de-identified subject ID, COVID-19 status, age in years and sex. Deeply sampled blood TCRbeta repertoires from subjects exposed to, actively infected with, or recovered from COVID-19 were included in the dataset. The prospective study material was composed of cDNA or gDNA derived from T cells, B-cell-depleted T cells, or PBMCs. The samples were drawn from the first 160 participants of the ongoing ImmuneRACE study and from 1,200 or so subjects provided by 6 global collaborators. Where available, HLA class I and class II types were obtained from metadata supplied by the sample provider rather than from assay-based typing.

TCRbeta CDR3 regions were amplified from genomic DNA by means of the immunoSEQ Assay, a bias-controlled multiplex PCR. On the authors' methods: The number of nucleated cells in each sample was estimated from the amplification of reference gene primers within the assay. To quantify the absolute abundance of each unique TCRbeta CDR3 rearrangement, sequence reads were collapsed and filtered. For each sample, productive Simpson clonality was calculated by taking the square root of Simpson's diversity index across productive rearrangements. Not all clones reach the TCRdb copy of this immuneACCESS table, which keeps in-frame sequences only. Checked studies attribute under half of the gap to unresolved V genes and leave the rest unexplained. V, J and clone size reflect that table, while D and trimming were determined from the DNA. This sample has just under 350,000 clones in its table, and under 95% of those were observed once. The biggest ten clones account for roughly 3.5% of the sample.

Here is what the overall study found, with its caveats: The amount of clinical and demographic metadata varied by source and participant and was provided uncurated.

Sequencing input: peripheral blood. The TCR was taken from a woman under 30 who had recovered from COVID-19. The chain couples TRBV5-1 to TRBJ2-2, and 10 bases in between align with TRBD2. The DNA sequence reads TGCGCCAGCAGCTCGCTAGCGGGAGCGAACACCGGGGAGCTGTTTTTT. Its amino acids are CASSSLAGANTGELFF. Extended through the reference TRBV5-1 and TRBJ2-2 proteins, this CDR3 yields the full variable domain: KAGVTQTPRYLIKTRGQQVTLSCSPISGHRSVSWYQQTPGQGLQFLFEYFSETQRNKGNFPGRFSGRQFSNSRSEMNVSTLELGDSALYLCASSSLAGANTGELFFGEGSRLTVL.